Sequencing of this T cell receptor beta chain was carried out in a study of regulatory T cells in long-lasting Graves disease. Time point: persistent/refractory GD, antithyroid drugs over 5 years with positive TRAb. From RNA extracted from PBMCs, the TCR library was made. J gave up 3 bases and V 6 bases, and 8 bases lay outside the gene matches. Germline CDR1 reads SGDLS; CDR2 reads YYNGEE. This CDR3 is 16 amino acids long. Construction of the TCR beta libraries employed iRepertoire HTBI primers in conjunction with Arm-PCR of CDR3 regions. TCRdb re-analysed the multiplex PCR reads in MiXCR, keeping a single row per CDR3 protein. Of over 350,000 distinct CDR3 sequences in the sample, under 25% were seen once.

This rearrangement joins TRBV9 to TRBJ2-2; 10 positions agree with TRBD1. The material was peripheral blood mononuclear cells (PBMCs), obtained when the disease was refractory, from a patient treated with antithyroid drugs. The source of this sequence is a female donor with Graves disease. CDR3 region: CASTQTGQGYTGELFF. The DNA for the CDR3 is TGTGCCAGCACCCAAACGGGACAGGGGTACACCGGGGAGCTGTTTTTT.